The sequence of this T cell receptor beta chain was determined in a study of human versus mouse CDR3 diversity and MHC coevolution. V dropped 10 bases and J dropped 0 bases, with 16 bases sitting between them. CDR3 length: 15 residues. Germline loops: CDR1 MNHEY, CDR2 SVGAGI. Sorting isolated naive CD4 T cells lacking CD45RO and expressing CD62L. Clones were read by immunoSEQ multiplex PCR, and TCRdb kept only the in-frame ones, dropping some. This table has about 77,000 clones, 85% to 95% appearing once. The TCR comes from a person aged 25 to 69 in good health. Sequenced input: naive CD4+ T cells from blood. The sample's subset: CD45RO-negative CD62L-positive naive CD4 T cells. This chain connects TRBV6-5 to TRBJ2-1; the D gene is possibly TRBD2 (6 bases). Here the CDR3 DNA reads TGTGCCACCTCTCCCCCGGGACTCTCCTACAATGAGCAGTTCTTC. Translated: CATSPPGLSYNEQFF.